The text below deals with one T cell receptor beta chain. Antigen: not known. The data derive from a study of cytomegalovirus exposure and HLA in healthy donors. Study-wide results and caveats: Cytomegalovirus association was listed for 164 TCR beta chains. Rarity held for most TCR sequences, but there were some public TCRs that occurred in many donors. Through in vitro validation, three CMV-associated chains were shown to be specific for CMV antigens.

The data were produced by immunoSEQ multiplex PCR, yet TCRdb's version contains in-frame clones alone and is incomplete. The table shows about 55,000 clones, with 80% to 95% occurring only once. This TCR came from a man younger than 35 in good health and CMV-seronegative. Sequencing was done on a sample of PBMCs.

CDR3: CASLGDSSYNEQFF. The DNA for the CDR3 is TGTGCCAGCCTGGGGGACAGTTCCTACAATGAGCAGTTCTTC. The chain is built from TRBV7-9 and TRBJ2-1; 7 nucleotides agree with TRBD1. Germline values: CDR1 SEHNR, CDR2 FQNEAQ (reference sequence). Losses at the gene ends were 8 bases for V and 1 base for J; bases not matched to a gene: 5. The CDR3 totals 14 residues.